These 14 T cell receptor beta chains were sequenced from one sample in a study of blood T cell repertoires in COVID-19. Sequenced by immunoSEQ multiplex PCR; TCRdb stores in-frame clones only, minus some. Of tens of thousands of clones listed, roughly 80% are singletons. The specimen sequenced was peripheral blood. The receptors were gathered from a man older than 75 with COVID-19, enrolled during active disease.

V is TRBV14 and J is TRBJ2-6; no definite D call. Germline V CDR1 and CDR2: SGHDN, FVKESK. V dropped 0 bases and J dropped 3 bases, with 9 bases sitting between them. The CDR3 loop spans 16 amino acids. This CDR3 reads CASSQEFPFGANVLTF. CDR3 coding DNA: TGTGCCAGCAGCCAAGAGTTTCCTTTTGGGGCCAACGTCCTGACTTTC.

This clone was observed a few times. The chain is built from TRBV4-1 and TRBJ2-3; TRBD2 is a possible D gene (6 bases). Germline V gene data show CDR1 as MGHRA and CDR2 as YSYEKL. Trimming shortened V by 4 bases and J by 7 bases, and 18 bases separated the two germline ends. The CDR3 has 15 residues. CDR3 sequence reads: CASSPEGGGGYTQYF. The CDR3 DNA follows: TGCGCCAGCAGCCCCGAAGGAGGTGGAGGGTATACGCAGTATTTT.

The CDR3 nucleotides are TGTGCCAGCAGCCCCCCGGGTCCGTCCTACGAGCAGTACTTC. It encodes CASSPPGPSYEQYF. The chain carries TRBV5-4 and TRBJ2-7; no definite D call. The CDR3 runs 14 residues. Between the trimmed V and J ends, which lost 4 bases and 1 base, there was a span of 12 bases. CDR1 is SGHNT, CDR2 YYREEE, per germline (reference sequence).

The V call is TRBV29-1, the J call TRBJ2-7; D remains ambiguous. Germline lookup yields CDR1 SQVTM and CDR2 ANQGSEA. CDR3 length equals 12 residues. Trimming shortened V by 4 bases and J by 4 bases, and 11 bases separated the two germline ends. The CDR3, as DNA: TGCAGCGTTGGTGGAGAATATTACGAGCAGTACTTC. This gives the protein CSVGGEYYEQYF.

Remarks on this clone: The same CDR3 is also encoded by other DNA sequences in this sample. The genes are TRBV15 and TRBJ1-5; 11 nucleotides match TRBD1. V was pared by 8 bases and J by 7 bases, with 7 bases of the junction left unmatched. The germline V gene encodes CDR1 LNHNV and CDR2 YYDKDF (reference sequence). The CDR3 loop spans 14 amino acids. This CDR3 reads CATSGQGARQPQHF. In DNA form, the CDR3 reads TGTGCCACCTCTGGACAGGGGGCAAGGCAGCCCCAGCATTTT.

The chain employs TRBV5-5 and TRBJ1-4; D perhaps matches TRBD1 (5 bases). The V and J ends lost 6 bases and 5 bases respectively, with 14 bases between them. The CDR3 length is 14 residues. The germline V gene has CDR1 SGHKS and CDR2 YYEKEE (reference sequence). In DNA, the CDR3 is TGTGCCAGCACCGTCCGACAGAGAAATGAAAAACTGTTTTTT. Translated: CASTVRQRNEKLFF.

CDR3 region: CASSLIAGGGETQYF. In nucleotides, the CDR3 is TGTGCCAGCAGCTTGATAGCGGGAGGTGGGGAGACCCAGTACTTC. The genes are TRBV5-6 and TRBJ2-5; 10 nucleotides agree with TRBD2. V trimming: 1 base; J trimming: 5 bases; junction bases outside the gene matches: 5. This CDR3 region has 15 residues. Germline-derived CDR1 and CDR2 are SGHDT and YYEEEE.

J is TRBJ1-1 and V is TRBV7-2, with D perhaps matching TRBD1 (6 bases). V was cut by 5 bases and J by 0 bases, with 16 bases left in between. The CDR3 spans 16 residues. The V gene's germline CDR1 is SGHTA and CDR2 FQGNSA. Here the CDR3 DNA reads TGTGCCAGCAGCCCCCGGGGGGGGGCATTGAACACTGAAGCTTTCTTT. Its translation is CASSPRGGALNTEAFF.

CDR3 sequence (DNA): TGTGCCAGCAGCTTGGAGCGGTATACGCAGTATTTT. It encodes CASSLERYTQYF. The chain couples TRBV5-5 to TRBJ2-3; the D gene is possibly TRBD2 (5 bases). CDR3 length: 12 residues. Germline-derived CDR1 and CDR2 are SGHKS and YYEKEE (reference sequence). Trimming took off 0 bases at V and 7 bases at J, with 6 bases between the two ends.

The chain links TRBV19 to TRBJ1-3, with D unresolved. The CDR3 is 15 residues long. Trimming left V 9 bases short and J 0 bases short, with 15 bases between. Germline V gene sequence: CDR1 LNHDA, CDR2 SQIVND (reference sequence). The CDR3 DNA reads TGTGCCAGCATGGGAGACCGTAGCTCTGGAAACACCATATATTTT. Amino acids: CASMGDRSSGNTIYF.

A few counts support this clone. The V gene is TRBV7-9, the J gene TRBJ2-7; weak D call: TRBD1 (5 bases). The CDR3 runs 16 residues. CDR1 SEHNR and CDR2 FQNEAQ come from the germline V gene (reference sequence). V lost 3 bases, J lost 0 bases, and 15 bases lay in between. The CDR3 region is CASSFSGPGLSYEQYF. CDR3 nucleotide sequence: TGTGCCAGCAGCTTTTCCGGGCCAGGGCTCTCCTACGAGCAGTACTTC.

V is TRBV10-1 and J is TRBJ2-3; 9 bases are a match to TRBD1. The J segment lost 4 bases and the V segment lost 5 bases, leaving 10 bases of the junction unmatched. Germline CDR1 WNHNN, CDR2 SYGVQD (reference sequence). The CDR3 has 16 amino acids. CDR3 loop: CASSTGQGNGADTQYF. The CDR3 nucleotides read TGCGCCAGCAGTACCGGACAGGGGAACGGGGCAGATACGCAGTATTTT.

This clone was recorded only once. CDR3 region: CASSLPRGGGNTIYF. As DNA, the CDR3 is TGTGCCAGCAGTTTACCCCGGGGAGGGGGAAACACCATATATTTT. V and J are TRBV28 and TRBJ1-3; no clear D. Trimming took 2 bases from V and 4 from J, leaving 12 bases between them. The CDR3 covers 15 residues. Germline V gene sequence: CDR1 MDHEN, CDR2 SYDVKM.

The chain carries TRBV2 and TRBJ2-5, with D unresolved. The V and J ends lost 7 bases and 0 bases respectively, with 12 bases between them. This CDR3 has 14 amino acids. CDR1 SNHLY and CDR2 FYNNEI come from the germline V gene. CDR3 DNA sequence: TGTGCCAGCACCACAGCAGATTACCAAGAGACCCAGTACTTC. Encoded protein: CASTTADYQETQYF.